Sequencing of this TCR beta chain was carried out in a study of long-term antiretroviral therapy in people with HIV. A note on this clone: No antigen is known for it. Other DNA variants within this sample encode the same CDR3.

This CDR3 is 14 amino acids long. The V and J ends lost 3 bases and 3 bases respectively, with 11 bases between them. CDR1 is MDHEN and CDR2 is SYDVKM in the germline V gene. Specimens held roughly 0.9-10 million cryopreserved PBMC prior to DNA extraction. The study, taken as a whole, reports: Subsequent to ART, diversity was augmented yet persisted below that of transplant donor controls.

The assay, immunoSEQ v3.0, was run at survey level. Each sample aimed for 40,000-50,000 sequenced T-cell genomes. Some clones are missing from TCRdb's copy, which holds only in-frame ones; the method was immunoSEQ multiplex PCR. The profile shows tens of thousands of clones, 70% to 90% of them singletons. The sequenced sample was unsorted PBMCs, obtained just over 2.7 years before starting antiretroviral therapy. This TCR came from a woman under 40 with HIV. The chain is built from TRBV28 and TRBJ1-2, with unresolved D. CDR3 region: CASSLGRTDYGYTF. CDR3 in DNA: TGTGCCAGCAGTTTGGGGAGGACGGACTATGGCTACACCTTC.